This note documents a single T cell receptor (beta chain) sequence. This sample also contains other DNA sequences that code for the same CDR3. Original analysis: Amplification from reference gene primers served as the basis for estimated nucleated cell counts. Clones were sequenced by immunoSEQ multiplex PCR, and TCRdb holds only the in-frame ones, with some missing. That table is the source of V, J and clone size, and D and trimming were worked out from the DNA. The sample has about 140,000 clones, about 87% seen once. These data belong to a study of blood T cell repertoires in COVID-19. Study information: COVID-19 samples from acute and convalescent phases originated in the United States, Italy and Spain. Sources were T cells, B-cell-depleted T cells, or PBMCs; the material itself was cDNA or gDNA.

The specimen was peripheral blood. This TCR came from a woman in her forties with acute or convalescent COVID-19.

The CDR3 DNA sequence: TGCGCCAGCAGCTCGGGGGGGACTGAAGCTTTCTTT. Its translation is CASSSGGTEAFF. V and J are TRBV5-1 and TRBJ1-1; TRBD1 is a possible D gene (5 bases). V was cut by 3 bases and J by 5 bases, with 8 bases left in between. The CDR3 spans 12 residues. Germline CDR1 reads SGHRS; CDR2 reads YFSETQ.